The clone carrying this T cell receptor (beta chain) was found many times. TCRdb independently ran MiXCR on the 5' RACE reads; one entry per CDR3 protein. The sample carries about 240,000 distinct CDR3 sequences, 7.5% to 9% recorded once. Germline V CDR1 and CDR2: GTSNPN, SVGIG (reference sequence). With V trimmed by 6 bases and J by 1 base, 6 bases remained unmatched. This CDR3 comprises 14 residues. The entry originates in a study of CD8 T cells in ankylosing spondylitis. This clonotype was obtained from a male donor with ankylosing spondylitis or in good health (not recorded which). The V and J genes are TRBV30 and TRBJ2-3, with 8 bases lining up with TRBD2. Sequenced sample: blood, either unsorted or a sorted T cell fraction (not recorded which). The CDR3: CACHSGSGTDTQYF. For the CDR3, the DNA is TGTGCCTGCCACAGCGGGAGTGGCACAGATACGCAGTATTTT.